This is a list of T cell receptor beta chains from one sample in a study of T cell responses to AZD1222 COVID-19 vaccine. TCRdb's table, derived via immunoSEQ multiplex PCR, lists solely in-frame clones and lacks some. The sample has more than 150,000 clones; around 90% are singletons. Sequencing was performed on peripheral blood, taken 28 days after the second AZD1222 dose. These receptors all come from an adult who received the AZD1222 COVID-19 vaccine. The CDR3 runs from the conserved cysteine through the conserved F or W. The order of the fields is clone size, D gene, V gene, J gene, CDR3 DNA, CDR3 protein. The D gene is left open where the match is weak. Where a row states a size, it is once, few, many or the class of an expanded clone; other rows omit it.

clone_size: -
d_call: TRBD1
v_call: TRBV28
j_call: TRBJ1-1
cdr3_nt: TGTGCCTGCACCCCGGGACAGAAAACTGAAGCTTTCTTT
cdr3_aa: CACTPGQKTEAFF

clone_size: -
d_call: TRBD1
v_call: TRBV6-5
j_call: TRBJ1-2
cdr3_nt: TGTGCCAGCACCGGACAGGGGAACTATGGCTACACCTTC
cdr3_aa: CASTGQGNYGYTF

clone_size: once
d_call: TRBD2
v_call: TRBV30
j_call: TRBJ2-5
cdr3_nt: TGTGCCTGGAGTATGGGAGGGGAGACCCAGTACTTC
cdr3_aa: CAWSMGGETQYF

clone_size: -
d_call: -
v_call: TRBV27
j_call: TRBJ2-5
cdr3_nt: TGTGCCAGCGGACGGGGAACTGCTCAAGAGACCCAGTACTTC
cdr3_aa: CASGRGTAQETQYF

clone_size: -
d_call: -
v_call: TRBV3-1/TRBV3-2
j_call: TRBJ1-6
cdr3_nt: TGTGCCAGCAGCCAAGTTCCGGGGGCGTATAATTCACCCCTCCACTTT
cdr3_aa: CASSQVPGAYNSPLHF

clone_size: -
d_call: -
v_call: TRBV7-3
j_call: TRBJ1-1
cdr3_nt: TGTGCCAGCAGCTTTAGACAGAGGTACACTGAAGCTTTCTTT
cdr3_aa: CASSFRQRYTEAFF

clone_size: once
d_call: -
v_call: TRBV6-5
j_call: TRBJ1-2
cdr3_nt: TGTGCCAGCAGCCCCGGACAGCTCTATGGCTACACCTTC
cdr3_aa: CASSPGQLYGYTF

clone_size: -
d_call: TRBD1
v_call: TRBV6-5
j_call: TRBJ1-2
cdr3_nt: TGTGCCAGCAGTCTGGTACAGGGGCCCCTCTATGGCTACACCTTC
cdr3_aa: CASSLVQGPLYGYTF

clone_size: once
d_call: TRBD2
v_call: TRBV9
j_call: TRBJ2-1
cdr3_nt: TGTGCCAGCAGCGTAGGGCCGGGGCCGGAGCTAGCGGGAGGTGAGCAGTTCTTC
cdr3_aa: CASSVGPGPELAGGEQFF

clone_size: -
d_call: -
v_call: TRBV28
j_call: TRBJ1-1
cdr3_nt: TGTGCCAGCAGTTTAATAGCGAACACTGAAGCTTTCTTT
cdr3_aa: CASSLIANTEAFF

clone_size: -
d_call: -
v_call: TRBV4-3
j_call: TRBJ2-1
cdr3_nt: TGCGCCAGCAGCCCAGGGAGCTCCTACAATGAGCAGTTCTTC
cdr3_aa: CASSPGSSYNEQFF

clone_size: -
d_call: TRBD2
v_call: TRBV7-9
j_call: TRBJ2-7
cdr3_nt: TGTGCCAGCAGCTTAAGGCTAGCGGGACCCTACGAGCAGTACTTC
cdr3_aa: CASSLRLAGPYEQYF

clone_size: -
d_call: -
v_call: TRBV7-2
j_call: TRBJ2-5
cdr3_nt: TGTGCCAGCAGCCCTATGGGGAAGACCCAGTACTTC
cdr3_aa: CASSPMGKTQYF

clone_size: -
d_call: TRBD2
v_call: TRBV20-1
j_call: TRBJ2-3
cdr3_nt: TGCAGTGCGAGTGGGACTAGCGGGGGGCCCAGCGATACGCAGTATTTT
cdr3_aa: CSASGTSGGPSDTQYF

clone_size: -
d_call: -
v_call: TRBV7-8
j_call: TRBJ1-6
cdr3_nt: TGTGCCAGCACCCTGAGCGCGCTTAAAGGTTCACCCCTCCACTTT
cdr3_aa: CASTLSALKGSPLHF

clone_size: -
d_call: -
v_call: TRBV6-2/TRBV6-3
j_call: TRBJ1-5
cdr3_nt: TGTGCCAGCAGTTACTCCAACAGGCGACTCCCAGGTGTGGAGCCCCAGCATTTT
cdr3_aa: CASSYSNRRLPGVEPQHF

clone_size: -
d_call: -
v_call: TRBV9
j_call: TRBJ2-1
cdr3_nt: TGTGCCAGCAGCGTAGCCCGGGAATCATACAATGAGCAGTTCTTC
cdr3_aa: CASSVARESYNEQFF

clone_size: -
d_call: -
v_call: TRBV21-1
j_call: TRBJ2-2
cdr3_nt: TGTGCCGTTGCCCGTCCCGGGGAGCTGTTTTTT
cdr3_aa: CAVARPGELFF

clone_size: -
d_call: TRBD1
v_call: TRBV5-1
j_call: TRBJ2-7
cdr3_nt: TGCGCCAGCAGCGACCCCATAGGGACAGTGAACGAGCAGTACTTC
cdr3_aa: CASSDPIGTVNEQYF

clone_size: -
d_call: TRBD1
v_call: TRBV7-2
j_call: TRBJ1-4
cdr3_nt: TGTGCCAGCAGCTTGGGGAGGTCAGGGGGGCTGTTTTTT
cdr3_aa: CASSLGRSGGLFF

clone_size: -
d_call: -
v_call: TRBV6-5
j_call: TRBJ2-7
cdr3_nt: TGTGCCAGCAGGAGAGCACAGGTGTACGAGCAGTACTTC
cdr3_aa: CASRRAQVYEQYF

clone_size: -
d_call: TRBD1
v_call: TRBV3-1/TRBV3-2
j_call: TRBJ1-1
cdr3_nt: TGTGCCAGCAGCCGCCGGGACAGGGGGTACACTGAAGCTTTCTTT
cdr3_aa: CASSRRDRGYTEAFF

clone_size: -
d_call: -
v_call: TRBV7-3
j_call: TRBJ1-6
cdr3_nt: TGTGCCAGCAGCTTAAACCCGGGGACATCTCGTTCACCCCTCCACTTT
cdr3_aa: CASSLNPGTSRSPLHF

clone_size: -
d_call: -
v_call: TRBV2
j_call: TRBJ1-2
cdr3_nt: TGTGCCAGCGGGGGCGTCTTCTATGGCTACACCTTC
cdr3_aa: CASGGVFYGYTF

clone_size: few
d_call: -
v_call: TRBV4-2
j_call: TRBJ2-1
cdr3_nt: TGTGCCAGCAGCCCGCGGTCGGCAGAGCTGTTCTTC
cdr3_aa: CASSPRSAELFF

clone_size: -
d_call: -
v_call: TRBV5-1
j_call: TRBJ1-2
cdr3_nt: TGCGCCAGCAGCTTCGCAGAAAGGGGTGGCTACACCTTC
cdr3_aa: CASSFAERGGYTF

clone_size: -
d_call: -
v_call: TRBV5-1
j_call: TRBJ1-3
cdr3_nt: TGCGCCAGCTGGGGCTCTGGAAACACCATATATTTT
cdr3_aa: CASWGSGNTIYF

clone_size: -
d_call: -
v_call: TRBV2
j_call: TRBJ2-7
cdr3_nt: TGTGCCAGCAGTGAGGGAACAGGGCTACACGAGCAGTACTTC
cdr3_aa: CASSEGTGLHEQYF

clone_size: -
d_call: -
v_call: TRBV3-1/TRBV3-2
j_call: TRBJ1-2
cdr3_nt: TGTGCCAGCAGCCAAGTAGGGAATGGCTACACCTTC
cdr3_aa: CASSQVGNGYTF

clone_size: -
d_call: TRBD1
v_call: TRBV28
j_call: TRBJ2-4
cdr3_nt: TGTGCCAGCAGTTTCGGCAGGGGGCAGGGGAACATTCAGTACTTC
cdr3_aa: CASSFGRGQGNIQYF

clone_size: -
d_call: TRBD2
v_call: TRBV5-1
j_call: TRBJ2-3
cdr3_nt: TGCGCCAGCAGTCCTGGACTAGCGGGGGGCGCAGATACGCAGTATTTT
cdr3_aa: CASSPGLAGGADTQYF

clone_size: -
d_call: -
v_call: TRBV13
j_call: TRBJ2-1
cdr3_nt: TGTGCCAGCAGGGTCAGGGTCAATGAGCAGTTCTTC
cdr3_aa: CASRVRVNEQFF

clone_size: -
d_call: -
v_call: TRBV18
j_call: TRBJ1-3
cdr3_nt: TGTGCCAGCTCACGCCCGGGCAGGGGTGGAAACACCATATATTTT
cdr3_aa: CASSRPGRGGNTIYF

clone_size: -
d_call: -
v_call: TRBV3-1/TRBV3-2
j_call: TRBJ2-5
cdr3_nt: TGTGCCAGCAGCCGACTGGACCCTGGGGCGGGGGAGACCCAGTACTTC
cdr3_aa: CASSRLDPGAGETQYF

clone_size: -
d_call: -
v_call: TRBV28
j_call: TRBJ1-5
cdr3_nt: TGTGCCAGCAGTACACAGGGAGGCAATCAGCCCCAGCATTTT
cdr3_aa: CASSTQGGNQPQHF

clone_size: -
d_call: TRBD1
v_call: TRBV4-3
j_call: TRBJ1-2
cdr3_nt: TGCGCCAGCAGCCAACGGGACAGTTCGAACTATGGCTACACCTTC
cdr3_aa: CASSQRDSSNYGYTF

clone_size: -
d_call: TRBD1
v_call: TRBV4-1
j_call: TRBJ1-4
cdr3_nt: TGCGCCAGCACCCGACAGGGGTCTAATGAAAAACTGTTTTTT
cdr3_aa: CASTRQGSNEKLFF

clone_size: once
d_call: -
v_call: TRBV18
j_call: TRBJ2-3
cdr3_nt: TGTGCCAGCTCACCAGCAGGGGGGCCCGAGGGGGATACGCAGTATTTT
cdr3_aa: CASSPAGGPEGDTQYF

clone_size: -
d_call: TRBD1
v_call: TRBV5-1
j_call: TRBJ2-1
cdr3_nt: TGCGCCAGCAGCTCTCAGACAGGGTTGGATGAGCAGTTCTTC
cdr3_aa: CASSSQTGLDEQFF

clone_size: -
d_call: TRBD2
v_call: TRBV5-4
j_call: TRBJ2-4
cdr3_nt: TGTGCCAGCACCCCGGGACTAGCTGTAGTCAAAAACATTCAGTACTTC
cdr3_aa: CASTPGLAVVKNIQYF

clone_size: -
d_call: -
v_call: TRBV19
j_call: TRBJ2-1
cdr3_nt: TGTGCCAGTCAACCGGGACACGGGTACAATGAGCAGTTCTTC
cdr3_aa: CASQPGHGYNEQFF

clone_size: -
d_call: -
v_call: TRBV5-4
j_call: TRBJ2-3
cdr3_nt: TGTGCCAGCCGTCGCTTAGGGGCGGGCACAGATACGCAGTATTTT
cdr3_aa: CASRRLGAGTDTQYF

clone_size: -
d_call: -
v_call: TRBV2
j_call: TRBJ1-5
cdr3_nt: TGTGCCAGCAGTGAACTAGGCAGGAGCAATCAGCCCCAGCATTTT
cdr3_aa: CASSELGRSNQPQHF

clone_size: -
d_call: TRBD1
v_call: TRBV10-2
j_call: TRBJ1-2
cdr3_nt: TGCGCCAGCATTGGCGGCACTAACAGGGGAGCTAACTATGGCTACACCTTC
cdr3_aa: CASIGGTNRGANYGYTF

clone_size: -
d_call: -
v_call: TRBV5-1
j_call: TRBJ1-2
cdr3_nt: TGCGCCAGCAGCTTGGCCGGCAGCCTCTATGGCTACACCTTC
cdr3_aa: CASSLAGSLYGYTF

clone_size: -
d_call: TRBD2
v_call: TRBV7-9
j_call: TRBJ2-1
cdr3_nt: TGTGCCAGCAGCCGTAGCGGGAGGACCTCCTACAATGAGCAGTTCTTC
cdr3_aa: CASSRSGRTSYNEQFF

clone_size: -
d_call: -
v_call: TRBV30
j_call: TRBJ2-5
cdr3_nt: TGTGCCTGGGGAGCGGGTCAAGAGACCCAGTACTTC
cdr3_aa: CAWGAGQETQYF

clone_size: -
d_call: -
v_call: TRBV5-1
j_call: TRBJ2-3
cdr3_nt: TGCGCCAGCAGCTTGGGGGCTCTGAACACAGATACGCAGTATTTT
cdr3_aa: CASSLGALNTDTQYF

clone_size: once
d_call: -
v_call: TRBV4-2
j_call: TRBJ1-3
cdr3_nt: TGTGCCAGCAGCCAAGATTTCTCTGGAAACACCATATATTTT
cdr3_aa: CASSQDFSGNTIYF

clone_size: -
d_call: -
v_call: TRBV5-1
j_call: TRBJ2-1
cdr3_nt: TGCGCCAGCAGCTTGGGCAGGGGTCCTCCCGGCTCCGATGAGCAGTTCTTC
cdr3_aa: CASSLGRGPPGSDEQFF

clone_size: -
d_call: -
v_call: TRBV10-3
j_call: TRBJ2-1
cdr3_nt: TGTGCCATCAGTGAGTTCGGTCAGGGCGGCGATGAGCAGTTCTTC
cdr3_aa: CAISEFGQGGDEQFF

clone_size: -
d_call: TRBD2
v_call: TRBV9
j_call: TRBJ2-7
cdr3_nt: TGTGCCAGCAGCTTAGCGGGCGAGCAGTACTTC
cdr3_aa: CASSLAGEQYF

clone_size: -
d_call: TRBD1
v_call: TRBV6-4
j_call: TRBJ2-2
cdr3_nt: TGTGCCAGCAGTGACAGGGGGCTGAACACCGGGGAGCTGTTTTTT
cdr3_aa: CASSDRGLNTGELFF

clone_size: -
d_call: -
v_call: TRBV11-3
j_call: TRBJ2-7
cdr3_nt: TGTGCCAGCAGCACAACGGACGGGCCCTACGAGCAGTACTTC
cdr3_aa: CASSTTDGPYEQYF

clone_size: -
d_call: -
v_call: TRBV9
j_call: TRBJ1-4
cdr3_nt: TGTGCCAGCAGCGTAGGGTTGGGGGTCGAGGGCCGCGCGGAAAAACTGTTTTTT
cdr3_aa: CASSVGLGVEGRAEKLFF

clone_size: once
d_call: -
v_call: TRBV10-3
j_call: TRBJ1-2
cdr3_nt: TGTGCCATCCGCGTTGACGGATGGGGTGGCTACACCTTC
cdr3_aa: CAIRVDGWGGYTF

clone_size: -
d_call: -
v_call: TRBV19
j_call: TRBJ1-1
cdr3_nt: TGTGCCAGTAGTATTTCCGTCCGAACCGGGTCCACGTTAACAATGAACACTGAAGCTTTCTTT
cdr3_aa: CASSISVRTGSTLTMNTEAFF

clone_size: -
d_call: -
v_call: TRBV6-5
j_call: TRBJ2-4
cdr3_nt: TGTGCCAGCCAGGGGTGGGACATTCAGTACTTC
cdr3_aa: CASQGWDIQYF

clone_size: -
d_call: TRBD1
v_call: TRBV6-6
j_call: TRBJ1-4
cdr3_nt: TGTGCCAGCAGGGCGCAGGGGGGAGGGAGTAATGAAAAACTGTTTTTT
cdr3_aa: CASRAQGGGSNEKLFF

clone_size: few
d_call: -
v_call: TRBV7-6
j_call: TRBJ1-2
cdr3_nt: TGTGCCAGCAGCTTAGAGGCAGGGCCTTTTAGGGGCTACACCTTC
cdr3_aa: CASSLEAGPFRGYTF